The rows below give T cell receptor beta chains drawn from one sample of a study of blood T cell repertoires in COVID-19. Only in-frame clones appear in the TCRdb table, and some are missing; sequencing was by immunoSEQ multiplex PCR. The sample has under 500,000 clones; over 75% are singletons. Material: PBMCs or T cells enriched from blood (not recorded which). These receptors were taken from a man younger than 45 who had recovered from COVID-19. Each CDR3 is given with its conserved first and last residue. D genes are given only for firm matches. A row's size may be missing; if present it is once, few, many or a size class.

TRBV7-9	TRBJ2-7	.	.	CASSLGLGGGSEQYF	TGTGCCAGCAGCTTAGGCCTCGGAGGAGGAAGCGAGCAGTACTTC
TRBV15	TRBJ1-4	.	.	CATSRGAGNEKLFF	TGTGCCACCAGCAGAGGCGCAGGGAATGAAAAACTGTTTTTT
TRBV24-1	TRBJ2-3	TRBD2	once	CATSARGRVADTQYF	TGTGCCACCAGTGCGCGAGGGAGGGTCGCAGATACGCAGTATTTT
TRBV3-1/TRBV3-2	TRBJ1-6	TRBD1	.	CASSLITGTANSPLHF	TGTGCCAGCAGCCTGATCACCGGGACAGCTAATTCACCCCTCCACTTT
TRBV19	TRBJ1-2	.	.	CASQRSGTTVGGYTF	TGTGCCAGCCAACGGTCGGGGACAACGGTTGGTGGCTACACCTTC
TRBV10-2	TRBJ1-1	TRBD1	.	CASRAGTGNTEAFF	TGCGCCAGCAGGGCCGGGACAGGGAACACTGAAGCTTTCTTT
TRBV15	TRBJ2-5	.	.	CATSNSAETQYF	TGTGCCACCAGCAATAGCGCAGAGACCCAGTACTTC
TRBV27	TRBJ1-5	.	.	CASSLSRGNQPQHF	TGTGCCAGCAGTTTATCGAGGGGCAATCAGCCCCAGCATTTT
TRBV30	TRBJ2-1	TRBD2	.	CAWGGLAGINEQFF	TGTGCCTGGGGGGGACTAGCGGGTATCAATGAGCAGTTCTTC
TRBV15	TRBJ2-1	TRBD1	.	CATSRDRGPYNEQFF	TGTGCCACCAGCAGGGACAGGGGCCCCTACAATGAGCAGTTCTTC
TRBV19	TRBJ2-7	TRBD1	.	CASSDRDRGYEQYF	TGTGCCAGTAGTGACCGGGACAGGGGCTACGAGCAGTACTTC
TRBV4-1	TRBJ2-5	TRBD1	.	CASSQGVDRETQYF	TGCGCCAGCAGCCAAGGCGTGGACAGGGAGACCCAGTACTTC
TRBV6-5	TRBJ1-2	TRBD1	.	CASSLQGLRGYTF	TGTGCCAGCAGTCTACAGGGGCTACGGGGCTACACCTTC
TRBV5-1	TRBJ1-4	TRBD1	.	CASSTGQGSEKLFF	TGCGCCAGCAGCACCGGACAGGGGAGTGAAAAACTGTTTTTT
TRBV6-1	TRBJ1-6	.	.	CASSELQVYNSPLHF	TGTGCCAGCAGTGAACTCCAGGTCTATAATTCACCCCTCCACTTT
TRBV5-6	TRBJ2-7	TRBD2	.	CASSIRTSGRTSYEQYF	TGTGCCAGCAGCATAAGGACTAGCGGGAGAACCTCCTACGAGCAGTACTTC
TRBV5-1	TRBJ2-2	TRBD1	.	CASTSLGTGSNTGELFF	TGCGCCAGCACCTCCCTCGGGACAGGGTCGAACACCGGGGAGCTGTTTTTT
TRBV18	TRBJ1-1	TRBD1	.	CASSPWTGGPPGTEAFF	TGTGCCAGCTCACCCTGGACAGGGGGGCCCCCCGGGACTGAAGCTTTCTTT
TRBV9	TRBJ2-1	TRBD2	.	CASSVVGGTSGNEQFF	TGTGCCAGCAGCGTAGTTGGGGGGACTAGCGGCAATGAGCAGTTCTTC
TRBV3-1/TRBV3-2	TRBJ1-2	TRBD1	.	CASSLGTVINYGYTF	TGTGCCAGCAGCCTCGGGACAGTTATTAACTATGGCTACACCTTC
TRBV3-1/TRBV3-2	TRBJ2-1	.	.	CASSPDRATYNEQFF	TGTGCCAGCAGCCCGGACAGAGCAACCTACAATGAGCAGTTCTTC
TRBV3-1/TRBV3-2	TRBJ2-5	TRBD2	.	CASSQDPGLASETQYF	TGTGCCAGCAGCCAAGACCCCGGACTAGCGTCGGAGACCCAGTACTTC
TRBV27	TRBJ2-1	.	.	CASRGTPDVEFF	TGTGCCAGCAGGGGGACTCCCGATGTAGAGTTCTTC
TRBV5-1	TRBJ1-3	TRBD1	.	CASSPGQSSSGNTIYF	TGCGCCAGCAGCCCGGGACAGAGCAGTTCTGGAAACACCATATATTTT
TRBV6-5	TRBJ1-5	TRBD1	.	CASRMTGNSNQPQHF	TGTGCCAGCAGGATGACAGGGAATAGCAATCAGCCCCAGCATTTT
TRBV6-5	TRBJ1-1	.	.	CATGDSAEAFF	TGTGCCACCGGGGACTCCGCTGAAGCTTTCTTT
TRBV29-1	TRBJ2-3	TRBD2	.	CSVAGGRWEDTQYF	TGCAGCGTAGCGGGAGGGCGGTGGGAAGATACGCAGTATTTT
TRBV13	TRBJ2-2	.	.	CASSIRTANTGELFF	TGTGCCAGCAGCATAAGGACAGCGAACACCGGGGAGCTGTTTTTT
TRBV5-1	TRBJ2-7	TRBD1	.	CASSLDRGNEQYF	TGCGCCAGCAGCTTAGACAGGGGGAACGAGCAGTACTTC
TRBV5-4	TRBJ2-7	.	.	CASSLQGTLVNEQYF	TGTGCCAGCAGCTTGCAGGGGACACTTGTTAACGAGCAGTACTTC
TRBV12-3/TRBV12-4	TRBJ2-3	TRBD2	once	CATGGSTDTQYF	TGTGCCACCGGGGGGTCCACAGATACGCAGTATTTT
TRBV29-1	TRBJ1-3	TRBD1	.	CSVTGGGNTIYF	TGCAGCGTGACAGGGGGAGGAAACACCATATATTTT
TRBV6-1	TRBJ1-2	TRBD1	.	CASSERQGYGYTF	TGTGCCAGCAGTGAACGACAGGGTTATGGCTACACCTTC
TRBV5-1	TRBJ2-1	TRBD2	.	CASSLAGLAGYEQFF	TGCGCCAGCAGCTTGGCTGGACTAGCGGGTTATGAGCAGTTCTTC
TRBV28	TRBJ2-7	TRBD2	.	CASSLSPEPWGLAGGGSYF	TGTGCCAGCAGTTTGTCGCCTGAACCGTGGGGACTAGCGGGAGGAGGATCGTACTTC
TRBV6-5	TRBJ1-2	.	once	CASLSGTRSNNGYTF	TGTGCCTCCCTCTCAGGGACACGTTCGAATAATGGCTACACCTTC
TRBV24-1	TRBJ2-3	.	.	CATSDADSTDTQYF	TGTGCCACCAGTGATGCGGACAGTACAGATACGCAGTATTTT